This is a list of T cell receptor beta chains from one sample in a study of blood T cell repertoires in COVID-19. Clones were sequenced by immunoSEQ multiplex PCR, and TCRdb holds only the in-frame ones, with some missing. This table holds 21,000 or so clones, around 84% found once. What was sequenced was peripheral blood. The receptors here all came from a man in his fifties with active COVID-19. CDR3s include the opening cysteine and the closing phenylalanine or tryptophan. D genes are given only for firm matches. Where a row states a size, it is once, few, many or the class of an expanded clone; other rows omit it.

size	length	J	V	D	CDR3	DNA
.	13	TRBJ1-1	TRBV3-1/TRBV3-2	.	CASSRLPGTEAFF	TGTGCCAGCAGCCGCTTACCGGGAACTGAAGCTTTCTTT
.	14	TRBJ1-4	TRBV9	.	CASSEQGGDEKLFF	TGTGCCAGCAGCGAACAGGGCGGAGATGAAAAACTGTTTTTT
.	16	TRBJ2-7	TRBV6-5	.	CASSFRAGVVNYEQYF	TGTGCCAGCAGTTTTAGGGCAGGGGTCGTGAACTACGAGCAGTACTTC
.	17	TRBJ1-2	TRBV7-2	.	CASSLVGGGAANYGYTF	TGTGCCAGCAGCTTAGTGGGTGGGGGCGCAGCTAACTATGGCTACACCTTC
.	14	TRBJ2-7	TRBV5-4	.	CASRRDLGSDEQYF	TGTGCCAGCAGGCGGGACTTAGGGTCGGACGAGCAGTACTTC
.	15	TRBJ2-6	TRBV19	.	CASNTGGGGANVLTF	TGTGCCAGTAATACGGGGGGCGGTGGGGCCAACGTCCTGACTTTC
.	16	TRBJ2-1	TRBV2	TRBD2	CASSEESAGNYNEQFF	TGTGCCAGCAGTGAAGAATCAGCGGGGAATTACAATGAGCAGTTCTTC
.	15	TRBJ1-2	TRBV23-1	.	CASSQSSGGQYGYTF	TGCGCCAGCAGTCAATCGTCGGGGGGACAATATGGCTACACCTTC
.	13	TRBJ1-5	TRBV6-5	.	CASSPLFNQPQHF	TGTGCCAGCAGTCCCCTCTTCAATCAGCCCCAGCATTTT
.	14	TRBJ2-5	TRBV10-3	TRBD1	CAIRGTGGEETQYF	TGTGCCATCAGGGGGACAGGGGGAGAGGAGACCCAGTACTTC
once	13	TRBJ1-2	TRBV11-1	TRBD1	CASSRGQGGGYTF	TGTGCCAGCAGCCGTGGACAGGGAGGCGGCTACACCTTC
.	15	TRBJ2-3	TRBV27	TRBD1	CASSVRDSRSDTQYF	TGTGCCAGCAGTGTCCGGGACAGTAGATCAGATACGCAGTATTTT
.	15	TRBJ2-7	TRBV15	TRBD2	CATRRPGLTSYEQYF	TGTGCCACCAGACGGCCGGGACTAACCTCCTACGAGCAGTACTTC
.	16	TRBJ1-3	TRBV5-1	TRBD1	CASSVDDRVGGNTIYF	TGCGCCAGCAGCGTTGATGACAGGGTGGGAGGAAACACCATATATTTT
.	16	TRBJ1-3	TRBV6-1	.	CASSEARYNSGNTIYF	TGTGCCAGCAGTGAAGCGAGGTATAACTCTGGAAACACCATATATTTT
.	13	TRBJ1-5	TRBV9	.	CASSVSHDQPQHF	TGTGCCAGCAGCGTATCACATGATCAGCCCCAGCATTTT
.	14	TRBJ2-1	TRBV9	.	CASSTLYVGGEQFF	TGTGCCAGCAGTACACTATACGTGGGGGGTGAGCAGTTCTTC